Sequencing of this T cell receptor beta chain was carried out in a study of technical replicates of blood from four donors. This clone showed up just once. Clones were read by immunoSEQ multiplex PCR, and TCRdb kept only the in-frame ones, dropping some. The sample lists tens of thousands of clones, around 90% occurring once. Trimming took off 0 bases at V and 3 bases at J, with 9 bases between the two ends. The CDR3 sequence is 14 residues long. The germline gives CDR1 MNHEY, CDR2 SMNVEV (reference sequence). The sequence derives from a human donor in good health. Input material: T cells isolated from PBMCs. This chain links TRBV27 with TRBJ2-7; tentative D call: TRBD1 (5 bases). The CDR3 loop reads CASSLSGVGYEQYF. Written as DNA, the CDR3 is TGTGCCAGCAGTTTATCAGGGGTTGGCTACGAGCAGTACTTC.